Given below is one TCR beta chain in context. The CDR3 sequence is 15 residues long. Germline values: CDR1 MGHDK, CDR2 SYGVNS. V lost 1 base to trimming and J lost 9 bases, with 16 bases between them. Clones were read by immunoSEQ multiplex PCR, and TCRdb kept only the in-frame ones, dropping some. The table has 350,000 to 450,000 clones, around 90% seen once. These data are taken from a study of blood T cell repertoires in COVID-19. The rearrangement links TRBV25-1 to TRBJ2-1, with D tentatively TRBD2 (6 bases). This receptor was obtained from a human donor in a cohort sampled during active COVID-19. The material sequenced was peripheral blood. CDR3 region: CASSESYQGRGEQFF. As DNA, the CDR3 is TGTGCCAGCAGTGAATCGTATCAAGGGCGGGGTGAGCAGTTCTTC.